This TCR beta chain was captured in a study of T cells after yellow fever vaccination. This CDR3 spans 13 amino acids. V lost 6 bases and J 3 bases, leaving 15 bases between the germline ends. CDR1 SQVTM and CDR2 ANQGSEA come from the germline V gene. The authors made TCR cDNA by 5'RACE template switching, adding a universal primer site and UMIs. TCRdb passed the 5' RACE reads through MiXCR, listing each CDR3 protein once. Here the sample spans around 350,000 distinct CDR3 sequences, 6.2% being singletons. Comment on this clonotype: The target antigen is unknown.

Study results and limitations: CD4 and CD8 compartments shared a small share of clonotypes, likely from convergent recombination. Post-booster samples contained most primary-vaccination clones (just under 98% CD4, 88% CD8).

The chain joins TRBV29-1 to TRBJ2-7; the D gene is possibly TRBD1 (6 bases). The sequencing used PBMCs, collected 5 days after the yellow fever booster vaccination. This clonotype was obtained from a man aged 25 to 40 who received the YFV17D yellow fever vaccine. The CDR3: CSVERGRGYEQYF. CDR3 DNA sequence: TGCAGCGTGGAAAGGGGCAGGGGCTACGAGCAGTACTTC.